This entry describes one TCR beta chain. Which antigen it targets is not known. Within one base of it there is no much larger clone, and no base qualities were kept. Library construction relied on 5' RACE. Sequencing used an Illumina HiSeq 2000. A universal primer binding site was introduced by template switching, and a unique molecular identifier was present in the final cDNA, enabling accurate counting of TCR cDNA molecules. Specific primers in the conserved constant-segment region were used to synthesize first-strand cDNA for TCR alpha and beta chains. Each cDNA library was double barcoded, with a SMART-Mk sample barcode plus Illumina barcodes, to control for contamination. TruSeq adapter sequences and Illumina sample barcodes were added in two successive PCR steps. Sequencing of the TCR alpha and beta cDNA libraries was done on the Illumina HiSeq platform using custom primers. On the authors' methods: Raw reads were processed with MiGEC to extract unique molecular identifiers, and MiXCR was used to determine CDR3 positions. For each individual, recombination models were inferred using an EM algorithm with the repgenHMM and IGoR tools. The tcR package in R was used for shared clonotype analysis, with sharing normalized by the product of cloneset sizes. Out-of-frame nonproductive sequences were analyzed to study raw recombination free of thymic and clonal selection effects. TCRdb reran the public reads through fastp at Q25 and MiXCR, keeping productive beta chains. Entries that share a CDR3 protein sequence are merged under the most common genes and DNA. The V and J calls follow TCRdb's processing rather than the paper's. The sample table contains approximately 410,000 distinct CDR3 sequences; only one count was recorded for roughly 20% of them. About 12% of the sample goes to the ten largest clones.

This record comes from a study of identical twins listed by TCRdb under 2016. Study-level background: TCR alpha and beta repertoires from monozygotic twins, unrelated adults of various ages and cord blood were deep-sequenced to test whether fetal clonotypes persist. Replicate twin experiments were performed at different times using different library preparation protocols to rule out contamination. What the work shows at the level of the full study, not this receptor alone: Compared with coincidental sharing between unrelated individuals, out-of-frame TCR alpha sequences shared between twins had an excess of sequences with low generation probability. Because the same donors could not be followed over many years, the conclusions depended on cross-sectional statistical analysis. Zero-insertion analyses could be partly confounded by invariant T cells such as MAIT and iNKT, though diverse VJ usage argued against such confounding for most clonotypes. A weaker excess of twin sharing was found in beta out-of-frame sequences because the signal-to-noise ratio was lowered by fewer shared sequences. Abundant cord blood beta clonotypes carried fewer insertions; young adult naive repertoires showed a weaker similar trend, while memory repertoires showed none. Recombination models systematically underestimated out-of-frame TCR alpha sharing in monozygotic twins but agreed with sharing between unrelated individuals.

From its cysteine to its phenylalanine, the CDR3 spans 13 amino acids. Kept here is only the CDR3 DNA, which spans 39 bases and is read in frame from base 1. V sheds 3 bases and J sheds 9 bases, leaving 12 bases between their ends. The germline V gene (reference sequence) supplies CDR1 LNHDA and CDR2 SQIVND. Every donor was a healthy Caucasian. Three unrelated non-twin adults were additionally sequenced: a male aged 18 to 29, a male aged 50 to 60 and a female aged 50 to 60. Miltenyi CD45RO+ enrichment and human naive T-cell isolation kits were used to isolate memory (CD45RO+) and naive T cells from PBMC.

The TCR was taken from a man in his fifties or sixties in good health. The V and J genes are TRBV19 and TRBJ1-5, with an unclear D gene assignment. The sequencing input was naive T cells sorted from blood. This sample's cell subset or site label indicates: cells isolated with a human naive T-cell isolation kit. CDR3 sequence: CASSIYNLGPQHF. The DNA sequence reads TGTGCCAGTAGTATCTACAATCTTGGGCCCCAGCATTTT.